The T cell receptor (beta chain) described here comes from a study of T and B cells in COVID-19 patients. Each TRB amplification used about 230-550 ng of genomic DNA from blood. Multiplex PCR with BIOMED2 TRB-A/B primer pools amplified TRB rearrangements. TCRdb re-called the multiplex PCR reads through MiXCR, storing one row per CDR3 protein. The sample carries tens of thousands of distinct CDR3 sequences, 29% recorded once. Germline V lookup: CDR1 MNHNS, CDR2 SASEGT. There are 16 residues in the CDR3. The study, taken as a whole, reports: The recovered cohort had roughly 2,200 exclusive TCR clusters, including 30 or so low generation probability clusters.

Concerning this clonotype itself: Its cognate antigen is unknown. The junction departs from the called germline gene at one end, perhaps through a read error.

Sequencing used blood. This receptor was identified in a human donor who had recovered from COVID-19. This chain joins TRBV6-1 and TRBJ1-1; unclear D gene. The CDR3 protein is CDSSEVPGSRATEAFF. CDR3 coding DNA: TGTGACAGCAGTGAAGTACCGGGGTCAAGGGCCACTGAAGCTTTCTTT.